These 24 T cell receptor beta chains were sequenced from one sample in a study of CD8 T cells in ankylosing spondylitis (dated by TCRdb to 2016 to 2017). Libraries were made using 5' RACE. Sequenced on an Illumina HiSeq 2500. TCRdb handled the public reads itself, with Q25 trimming in fastp and clone calling in MiXCR, and kept productive beta chains. One record per CDR3 amino acid sequence lists the most common genes and DNA. The sample table contains about 240,000 distinct CDR3 sequences; only one count was recorded for roughly 10% of them. In total, the top ten clones hold less than 7.5% of the sample. The sequencing input was blood, either unsorted or a sorted T cell fraction (not recorded which). These receptors were collected from a male donor with ankylosing spondylitis or in good health (not recorded which).

This clonotype showed up many times. The V and J genes are TRBV12-3 or TRBV12-4 and TRBJ1-1, with a weak D call TRBD1 (5 bases). CDR3 length equals 15 residues. V was clipped by 1 base and J by 6 bases, with 15 bases between them. The CDR3 region has the DNA TGTGCCAGCAGTTTAGTGGTGGGGGTGGTATCTGAAGCTTTCTTT. Translated: CASSLVVGVVSEAFF.

This clonotype was seen a handful of times. V usage is TRBV20-1 and J usage is TRBJ2-5; the match to TRBD2 covers 8 bases. Germline CDR1 reads DFQATT; CDR2 reads SNEGSKA (reference sequence). V lost 4 bases to trimming and J lost 2 bases; unmatched junction nucleotides: 6. CDR3 length equals 14 residues. CDR3 protein: CSATLSGRQETQYF. The CDR3 DNA reads TGCAGTGCTACCTTAAGCGGGAGACAAGAGACCCAGTACTTC.

This chain joins TRBV18 and TRBJ2-1; 15 bases agree with TRBD2. The CDR3 extends over 17 amino acids. V lost 2 bases, J lost 8 bases, and 7 bases stayed unmatched. The germline V gene encodes CDR1 KGHSH and CDR2 LQKENI. In DNA form, the CDR3 reads TGTGCCAGCTCACCAATTCGGACTAGCGGGGGGGGTGATGAGCAGTTCTTC. This sequence encodes CASSPIRTSGGGDEQFF. Complete variable domain (other parts from reference TRBV18 and TRBJ2-1): NAGVMQNPRHLVRRRGQEARLRCSPMKGHSHVYWYRQLPEEGLKFMVYLQKENIIDESGMPKERFSAEFPKEGPSILRIQQVVRGDSAAYFCASSPIRTSGGGDEQFFGPGTRLTVL.

This clonotype was counted at least ten times. This rearrangement joins TRBV7-2 to TRBJ1-2, with TRBD1 matching 7 bases. CDR3 size: 15 residues. V shed 3 bases, J shed 4 bases, and the junction held 8 bases outside the gene matches. The germline CDR1 and CDR2 sequences are SGHTA and FQGNSA. CDR3 bases: TGTGCCAGCAGCTTTACCGGGACAGCCTCCTATGGCTACACCTTC. Translation gives CASSFTGTASYGYTF.

J is TRBJ2-7 and V is TRBV5-1; tentatively, D is TRBD1 (6 bases). The CDR3 spans 12 residues. Germline loops: CDR1 SGHRS, CDR2 YFSETQ. With 2 bases removed from V and 6 bases from J, the gap between germline ends came to 9 bases. The CDR3 loop reads CASSFAGVEQYF. CDR3 nucleotide sequence: TGCGCCAGCAGCTTCGCAGGGGTCGAGCAGTACTTC.

This clonotype came up many times. V and J are TRBV9 and TRBJ2-1; perhaps TRBD1 as D (5 bases). Germline CDR1 and CDR2: SGDLS and YYNGEE. Trimming pared 0 bases from V and 13 bases from J, leaving 14 bases between. The CDR3 sequence is 13 residues long. In DNA form, the CDR3 reads TGTGCCAGCAGCGTAGACCCCGGCAGGGAACAGTTCTTC. As protein: CASSVDPGREQFF.

As for this clonotype: A much larger clone differs by one base, so this may be a read error. The CDR3 protein is CASSRLAGGQAQYF. The CDR3 nucleotides read TGTGCCAGCAGCCGACTAGCGGGAGGGCAGGCCCAGTACTTC. This chain joins TRBV11-2 and TRBJ2-5; 14 nucleotides line up with TRBD2. Trimming cost V 5 bases and J 9 bases; bases outside gene matches: 5. CDR1 is SGHAT, CDR2 FQNNGV, per germline. The CDR3 is 14 amino acids.

The rearrangement uses TRBV5-1 and TRBJ2-3; D gene ambiguous. Trimming cost V 0 bases and J 2 bases, with 13 bases left between them. The CDR3 spans 16 residues. Germline V gives CDR1 SGHRS, CDR2 YFSETQ. This chain's CDR3 is CASSLEVFDNTDTQYF. CDR3 DNA: TGCGCCAGCAGCTTGGAGGTTTTTGACAACACAGATACGCAGTATTTT.

This clonotype was seen at least ten times. The J gene is TRBJ2-5, the V gene TRBV5-1, with 9 bases fitting TRBD2. The ends lost 4 bases at V and 5 bases at J; junction bases unmatched: 15. From germline, CDR1 is SGHRS and CDR2 YFSETQ. This CDR3 spans 17 amino acids. The CDR3 DNA is TGCGCCAGCAGCCTCGGGACTAGCTTAAATTTGGCGGAGACCCAGTACTTC. It translates to CASSLGTSLNLAETQYF.

This clonotype has just a few counts. The chain has TRBV7-7 and TRBJ2-5, with D perhaps given as TRBD1 or TRBD2 (5 bases each). Trimming shortened V by 7 bases and J by 3 bases, and 18 bases separated the two germline ends. Germline CDR1 SSHAT, CDR2 FNYEAQ (reference sequence). CDR3 length: 15 amino acids. CDR3 residues: CASTAGTRREETQYF. In DNA, the CDR3 is TGTGCCAGCACCGCCGGGACGCGACGTGAAGAGACCCAGTACTTC.

This clonotype was counted many times. This chain links TRBV5-1 with TRBJ2-7, with 9 positions matching TRBD1. Trimming at V came to 2 bases and at J to 0 bases, leaving 3 bases not matched to a gene. The germline gives CDR1 SGHRS, CDR2 YFSETQ. The CDR3 runs 15 residues. The CDR3 sequence: CASSFRQGGSYEQYF. DNA of the CDR3: TGCGCCAGCAGCTTTCGACAGGGGGGCTCCTACGAGCAGTACTTC.

This clonotype appeared a few times. The gene calls are TRBV2 and TRBJ2-5; D unclear. V lost 6 bases to trimming and J lost 1 base, with 12 bases between them. Germline V lookup: CDR1 SNHLY, CDR2 FYNNEI. The CDR3 is made up of 14 amino acids. In DNA, the CDR3 is TGTGCCAGCAGCAGACCGGGCATCCAAGAGACCCAGTACTTC. It is translated as CASSRPGIQETQYF.

This clonotype showed up just a few times. CDR3 in DNA: TGCAGTGCCTCTCAAGGGGTTCTGGGCAAAAACATTCAGTACTTC. The encoded protein is CSASQGVLGKNIQYF. The chain couples TRBV20-1 to TRBJ2-4; D possibly corresponds to TRBD1 (5 bases). The length of the CDR3 is 15 residues. From germline, CDR1 is DFQATT and CDR2 SNEGSKA (reference sequence). Trimming left V 6 bases short and J 3 bases short, with 18 bases between.

This clonotype was counted at least ten times. The chain carries TRBV6-5 and TRBJ2-1; 13 bases are a match to TRBD2. The germline CDR1 and CDR2 sequences are MNHEY and SVGAGI. Unmatched junction bases numbered 6, after V lost 5 bases and J lost 5 bases. This CDR3 is built from 16 residues. CDR3 sequence reads: CASSPRTSGSNNEQFF. The CDR3, as DNA: TGTGCCAGCAGTCCCCGGACTAGCGGGAGCAACAATGAGCAGTTCTTC.

V gene TRBV4-1 combines with J gene TRBJ2-7; possible D gene TRBD1, 5 bases. From germline, CDR1 is MGHRA and CDR2 YSYEKL. There are 15 residues in the CDR3. V lost 4 bases and J lost 6, with 19 bases in between. The CDR3 spells CASSPLTDSNLEQYF. Written as DNA, the CDR3 is TGCGCCAGCAGCCCACTGACAGATTCGAACCTCGAGCAGTACTTC.

This chain connects TRBV2 to TRBJ2-7; D might be TRBD2 (5 bases). Trimming took off 7 bases at V and 2 bases at J, with 15 bases between the two ends. Germline V lookup: CDR1 SNHLY, CDR2 FYNNEI. The CDR3 is made up of 14 amino acids. CDR3 amino acids: CASNYPEVTYEQYF. The CDR3 DNA sequence: TGTGCCAGCAACTACCCGGAGGTAACCTACGAGCAGTACTTC.

This clonotype was observed a handful of times. The CDR3 bases are TGTGCCAGTAGTCCAATGCCTCGGGGAGGTCAGCCCCAGCATTTT. Translated, it gives CASSPMPRGGQPQHF. The chain employs TRBV19 and TRBJ1-5; no clear D. Trimming shortened V by 5 bases and J by 6 bases, and 17 bases separated the two germline ends. The CDR3 sequence is 15 residues long. Germline CDR1 is LNHDA and CDR2 is SQIVND (reference sequence).

Ten or more counts support this clonotype. V usage is TRBV9 and J usage is TRBJ2-3; D unresolved. CDR1 SGDLS and CDR2 YYNGEE come from the germline V gene. The CDR3 loop spans 11 amino acids. V lost 4 bases and J lost 6, with 6 bases in between. The CDR3 nucleotides are TGTGCCAGCAGCCCTGTGGATACGCAGTATTTT. Residues: CASSPVDTQYF. Filled out from reference TRBV9 and TRBJ2-3, the complete variable domain reads DSGVTQTPKHLITATGQRVTLRCSPRSGDLSVYWYQQSLDQGLQFLIQYYNGEERAKGNILERFSAQQFPDLHSELNLSSLELGDSALYFCASSPVDTQYFGPGTRLTVL.

In this sample, this clonotype turned up many times. The chain recombines TRBV12-3 or TRBV12-4 with TRBJ1-3; D is undetermined. The CDR3 consists of 14 residues. V lost 5 bases and J lost 1, with 9 bases in between. Here the CDR3 reads CASSQPASGNTIYF. In DNA, the CDR3 is TGTGCCAGCAGTCAGCCGGCGTCTGGAAACACCATATATTTT.

This clonotype showed up many times. The chain couples TRBV20-1 to TRBJ2-1; TRBD2 agrees at 8 bases. The J segment lost 10 bases and the V segment lost 0 bases, leaving 17 bases of the junction unmatched. Germline CDR1 and CDR2: DFQATT and SNEGSKA (reference sequence). CDR3 length: 17 residues. The CDR3 DNA reads TGCAGTGCTAGAGATCCGGGACTAGGGGAGAGGATTAGGGAGCAGTTCTTC. Translation gives CSARDPGLGERIREQFF.

This clonotype was detected many times. The CDR3 is CASSLFMGETQYF. The CDR3 nucleotides are TGCGCCAGCAGCTTGTTCATGGGGGAGACCCAGTACTTC. This chain connects TRBV5-1 to TRBJ2-5; D is ambiguous. The CDR3 is 13 amino acids. CDR1 is SGHRS, CDR2 YFSETQ, per germline. With 1 base removed from V and 5 bases from J, the gap between germline ends came to 9 bases.

This clonotype has just a few counts. This chain joins TRBV7-9 and TRBJ2-1; D gene ambiguous. The CDR3 sequence is 15 residues long. Germline loops: CDR1 SEHNR, CDR2 FQNEAQ (reference sequence). Trimming removed 8 bases at V and 6 bases at J, with 20 bases between. CDR3 DNA: TGTGCCAGCCAGCCCCCGGTGTTAGCCGGCAATGAGCAGTTCTTC. Its translation is CASQPPVLAGNEQFF. The full variable domain, completed using reference TRBV7-9 and TRBJ2-1, is DTGVSQNPRHKITKRGQNVTFRCDPISEHNRLYWYRQTLGQGPEFLTYFQNEAQLEKSRLLSDRFSAERPKGSFSTLEIQRTEQGDSAMYLCASQPPVLAGNEQFFGPGTRLTVL.

This clonotype came up once. Relative to the germline gene, one junction end is altered; a read error may explain this. The chain is built from TRBV28 and TRBJ2-5; D might be TRBD2 (5 bases). Germline V gene lookup returns CDR1 MDHEN and CDR2 SYDVKM. The CDR3 extends over 15 amino acids. The CDR3 nucleotides read TGTGCCAGCAAAACACCAGGACTGATTCAAGGGACCCAGTACTTC. Amino acids: CASKTPGLIQGTQYF.

Here the CDR3 DNA reads TGTGCCAGCAGTTTTAGGGCCCCACGGCCCTACGAGCAGTACTTC. Its protein product is CASSFRAPRPYEQYF. The chain uses TRBV6-5 and TRBJ2-7, with no clear D. The germline V gene has CDR1 MNHEY and CDR2 SVGAGI. There are 15 residues in the CDR3. Trimming pared 4 bases from V and 2 bases from J, leaving 15 bases between.